These 12 T cell receptor beta chains came from one sample sequenced in a study of OX40 agonist ivuxolimab in advanced cancers. Library preparation used the immunoSEQ multiplex PCR assay. Sourced from immuneACCESS, this table was stored by TCRdb with only in-frame sequences that have V and J called. A share of the clones is absent; for the studies checked, an unresolved V gene accounts for under half, and the remainder has no known explanation. The sample table holds about 77,000 clones, of which approximately 92% were seen once. The ten largest account for around 4.9% of the sample. The sequencing used CD4+ or CD8+ T cells sorted from blood, collected in a trial of the OX40 agonist ivuxolimab. Every receptor here comes from an adult with an advanced solid tumor such as melanoma, head and neck, liver or kidney cancer.

The rearrangement links TRBV6-5 to TRBJ2-3, with 8 nucleotides matching TRBD2. Germline V CDR1 and CDR2: MNHEY, SVGAGI. Trimming removed 7 bases from V and 7 bases from J; junction bases left unmatched: 10. The CDR3 totals 14 residues. The CDR3 protein is CASTSLLAVHTQYF. DNA for the CDR3: TGTGCCAGCACTTCCCTACTAGCGGTACATACGCAGTATTTT.

The CDR3 DNA reads as TGCGCCAGCAGCTTGGGGCTCTCTGGGGCCAACGTCCTGACTTTC. Its translation: CASSLGLSGANVLTF. The gene calls are TRBV5-1 and TRBJ2-6; no clear D gene. The V end was cut by 0 bases, the J end by 0 bases, with 4 bases between. Per germline, CDR1 SGHRS and CDR2 YFSETQ. The CDR3 length is 15 residues.

The gene calls are TRBV28 and TRBJ1-5; 9 bases map to TRBD1. This CDR3 is 14 amino acids long. After removal of 10 bases from V and 5 bases from J, the junction contained 9 bases not matched to a gene. CDR1 MDHEN and CDR2 SYDVKM come from the germline V gene. This chain's CDR3 is CATTDRGGHQPQHF. The CDR3 DNA reads TGTGCCACAACGGACAGGGGAGGACATCAGCCCCAGCATTTT.

The count of this clone is one. This chain links TRBV6-6 with TRBJ2-1, with 10 bases aligning to TRBD2. This CDR3 spans 14 amino acids. The J segment lost 13 bases and the V segment lost 4 bases, leaving 10 bases of the junction unmatched. Per germline, CDR1 MNHNY and CDR2 SVGAGI (reference sequence). The CDR3 sequence is CASSSGLAESSQFF. The DNA for the CDR3 is TGTGCCAGCAGTTCCGGACTAGCGGAGAGCAGCCAGTTCTTC.

The rearrangement links TRBV5-6 to TRBJ2-5; TRBD1 matches at 8 bases. Germline V gene data show CDR1 as SGHDT and CDR2 as YYEEEE. Losses at the gene ends were 2 bases for V and 1 base for J; bases not matched to a gene: 7. The CDR3 length is 16 residues. For the CDR3, the DNA is TGTGCCAGCAGCTTCCCCGTTGGACAGGGCCAAGAGACCCAGTACTTC. This translates into CASSFPVGQGQETQYF.

The chain is built from TRBV6-6 and TRBJ1-5; D is perhaps TRBD1 (5 bases). Germline V gene sequence: CDR1 MNHNY, CDR2 SVGAGI (reference sequence). Trimming shortened V by 8 bases and J by 7 bases, and 18 bases separated the two germline ends. The CDR3 runs 14 residues. The CDR3 protein is CASLDEGQWQPQHF. DNA of the CDR3: TGTGCCAGCCTTGACGAGGGGCAGTGGCAGCCCCAGCATTTT.

This clone was seen only a few times. The chain links TRBV6-4 to TRBJ2-2; D unclear. V shed 3 bases and J shed 1 base, with 0 bases lying between them. The CDR3 runs 12 residues. Germline V gene lookup returns CDR1 MRHNA and CDR2 SNTAGT. For the CDR3, the DNA is TGTGCCAGCAGTGAGAACACCGGGGAGCTGTTTTTT. Protein sequence: CASSENTGELFF.

The J gene is TRBJ1-1, the V gene TRBV12-5; 8 bases align to TRBD1. This CDR3 is built from 12 residues. CDR1 LGHNT and CDR2 FRNRAP come from the germline V gene. V shed 1 base and J 10 bases; nucleotides not matched to a gene: 2. In DNA form, the CDR3 reads TGTGCTAGTGGTTTGGGGACAGGGACAGCTTTCTTT. As protein: CASGLGTGTAFF.

The chain uses TRBV9 and TRBJ1-4; TRBD1 matches 8 bases. With 4 bases clipped from V and 7 bases from J, the junction kept 6 bases outside the gene matches. The germline CDR1 and CDR2 sequences are SGDLS and YYNGEE. This CDR3 has 14 amino acids. CDR3 amino acids: CASSPRTGPEKLFF. Here the CDR3 DNA reads TGTGCCAGCAGCCCTCGGACAGGGCCTGAAAAACTGTTTTTT.

The V call is TRBV11-3, the J call TRBJ2-6; D is perhaps TRBD2 (5 bases). CDR1 is SGHNT, CDR2 YENEEA, per germline. V was trimmed by 5 bases and J by 3 bases, leaving 14 bases between them. This CDR3 is built from 16 residues. DNA for the CDR3: TGTGCCAGCAGCCCATCCCGGGGTGGTGGGGCCAACGTCCTGACTTTC. It is translated as CASSPSRGGGANVLTF. Complete variable domain (other parts from reference TRBV11-3 and TRBJ2-6): EAGVVQSPRYKIIEKKQPVAFWCNPISGHNTLYWYLQNLGQGPELLIRYENEEAVDDSQLPKDRFSAERLKGVDSTLKIQPAELGDSAVYLCASSPSRGGGANVLTFGAGSRLTVL.

The V call is TRBV18, the J call TRBJ1-5; 11 positions agree with TRBD1. Trimming cost V 6 bases and J 6 bases; bases outside gene matches: 7. Germline V CDR1 and CDR2: KGHSH, LQKENI. The CDR3 loop spans 15 amino acids. DNA of the CDR3: TGTGCCAGCTCTGGGACAGGGGGAGGGGGTCAGCCCCAGCATTTT. It yields the protein CASSGTGGGGQPQHF.

The V and J genes are TRBV6-4 and TRBJ1-6, with D perhaps TRBD1 (6 bases). Trimming stripped 2 bases from V and 7 bases from J, with 12 bases between. Germline V gene data show CDR1 as MRHNA and CDR2 as SNTAGT. The CDR3 length is 15 residues. CDR3 coding DNA: TGTGCCAGCAGTGACGGAACAGGGAGGAATTCACCCCTCCACTTT. Translated, it gives CASSDGTGRNSPLHF.